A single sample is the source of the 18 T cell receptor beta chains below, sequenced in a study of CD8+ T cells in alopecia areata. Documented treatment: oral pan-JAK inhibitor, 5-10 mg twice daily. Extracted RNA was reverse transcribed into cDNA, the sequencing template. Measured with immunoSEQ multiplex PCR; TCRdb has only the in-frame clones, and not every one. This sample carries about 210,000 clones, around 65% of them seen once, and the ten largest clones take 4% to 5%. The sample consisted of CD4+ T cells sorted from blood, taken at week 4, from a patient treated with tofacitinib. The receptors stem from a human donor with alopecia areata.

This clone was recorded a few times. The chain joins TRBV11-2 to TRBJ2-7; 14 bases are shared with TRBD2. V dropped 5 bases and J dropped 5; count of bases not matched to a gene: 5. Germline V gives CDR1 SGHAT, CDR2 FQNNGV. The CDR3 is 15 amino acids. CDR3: CASSPTSGGAHEQYF. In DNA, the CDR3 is TGTGCCAGCAGCCCGACTAGCGGGGGGGCCCACGAGCAGTACTTC.

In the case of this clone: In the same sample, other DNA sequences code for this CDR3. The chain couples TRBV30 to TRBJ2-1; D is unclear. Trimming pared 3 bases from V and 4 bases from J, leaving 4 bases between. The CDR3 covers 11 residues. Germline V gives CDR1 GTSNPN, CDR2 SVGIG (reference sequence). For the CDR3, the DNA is TGTGCCTGGAGGGGGTACAATGAGCAGTTCTTC. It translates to CAWRGYNEQFF.

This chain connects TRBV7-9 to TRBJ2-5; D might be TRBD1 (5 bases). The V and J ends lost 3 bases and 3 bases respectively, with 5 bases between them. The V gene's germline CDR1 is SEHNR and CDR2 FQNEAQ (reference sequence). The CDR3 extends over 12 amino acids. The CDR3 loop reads CASSFREETQYF. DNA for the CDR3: TGTGCCAGCAGCTTCAGGGAAGAGACCCAGTACTTC. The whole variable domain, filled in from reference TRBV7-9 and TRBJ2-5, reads DTGVSQNPRHKITKRGQNVTFRCDPISEHNRLYWYRQTLGQGPEFLTYFQNEAQLEKSRLLSDRFSAERPKGSFSTLEIQRTEQGDSAMYLCASSFREETQYFGPGTRLLVL.

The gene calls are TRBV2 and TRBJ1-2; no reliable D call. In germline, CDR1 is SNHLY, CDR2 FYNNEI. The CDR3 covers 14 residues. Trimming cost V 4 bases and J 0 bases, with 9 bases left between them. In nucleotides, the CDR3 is TGTGCCAGCAGTGGCGGAGGAGCTAACTATGGCTACACCTTC. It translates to CASSGGGANYGYTF.

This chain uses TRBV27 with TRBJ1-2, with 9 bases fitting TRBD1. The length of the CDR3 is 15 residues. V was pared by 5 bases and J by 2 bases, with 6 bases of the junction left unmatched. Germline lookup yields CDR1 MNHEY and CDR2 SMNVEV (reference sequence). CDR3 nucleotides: TGTGCCAGCAGTCGGACAGGGGTTACGAACTATGGCTACACCTTC. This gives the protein CASSRTGVTNYGYTF.

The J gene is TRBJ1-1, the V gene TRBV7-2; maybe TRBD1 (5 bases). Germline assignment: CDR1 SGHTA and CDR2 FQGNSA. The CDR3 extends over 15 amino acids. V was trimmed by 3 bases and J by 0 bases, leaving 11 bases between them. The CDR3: CASSFQGDMNTEAFF. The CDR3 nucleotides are TGTGCCAGCAGCTTCCAGGGAGACATGAACACTGAAGCTTTCTTT.

CDR3 coding DNA: TGTGCCAGCAGCGGGGGGGATTCACCCCTCCACTTT. This translates into CASSGGDSPLHF. V gene TRBV9 combines with J gene TRBJ1-6; tentative D call: TRBD1 (5 bases). Germline CDR1 and CDR2: SGDLS and YYNGEE. This CDR3 contains 12 residues. Trimming pared 3 bases from V and 8 bases from J, leaving 6 bases between.

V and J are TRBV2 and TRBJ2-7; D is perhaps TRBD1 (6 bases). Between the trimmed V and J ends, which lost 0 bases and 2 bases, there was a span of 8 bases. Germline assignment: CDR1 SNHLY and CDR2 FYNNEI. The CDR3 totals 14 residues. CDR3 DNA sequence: TGTGCCAGCAGTGAAGCAGAGGGGGCCTACGAGCAGTACTTC. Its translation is CASSEAEGAYEQYF.

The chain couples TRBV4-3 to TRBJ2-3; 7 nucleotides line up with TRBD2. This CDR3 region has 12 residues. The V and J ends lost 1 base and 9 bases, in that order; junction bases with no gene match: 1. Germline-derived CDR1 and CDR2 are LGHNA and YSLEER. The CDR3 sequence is CASSQGGGTQYF. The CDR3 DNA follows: TGCGCCAGCAGCCAAGGGGGGGGGACGCAGTATTTT.

The CDR3 loop reads CASSPGIRTEKLFF. CDR3 DNA: TGTGCCAGCTCACCCGGCATCCGGACTGAAAAACTGTTTTTT. This chain joins TRBV18 and TRBJ1-4; D gene unclear. The CDR3 spans 14 residues. In germline, CDR1 is KGHSH, CDR2 LQKENI. The V end lost 3 bases, the J end lost 7 bases, and 12 bases lay between the germline ends.

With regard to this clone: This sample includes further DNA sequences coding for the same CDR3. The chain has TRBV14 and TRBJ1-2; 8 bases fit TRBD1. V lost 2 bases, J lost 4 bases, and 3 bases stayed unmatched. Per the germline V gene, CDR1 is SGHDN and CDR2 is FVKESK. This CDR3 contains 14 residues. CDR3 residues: CASSQTGQGYGYTF. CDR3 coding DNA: TGTGCCAGCAGCCAAACCGGACAGGGCTATGGCTACACCTTC.

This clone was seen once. This CDR3 is CASSGRDIDLLAKNIQYF. In DNA form, the CDR3 reads TGTGCCAGCAGTGGCCGGGACATTGACCTTTTAGCCAAAAACATTCAGTACTTC. The chain uses TRBV25-1 and TRBJ2-4; possible D gene TRBD1, 6 bases. The germline CDR1 and CDR2 sequences are MGHDK and SYGVNS. The germline V and J ends were trimmed by 4 bases and 0 bases, with 19 bases remaining between them. The CDR3 consists of 18 residues.

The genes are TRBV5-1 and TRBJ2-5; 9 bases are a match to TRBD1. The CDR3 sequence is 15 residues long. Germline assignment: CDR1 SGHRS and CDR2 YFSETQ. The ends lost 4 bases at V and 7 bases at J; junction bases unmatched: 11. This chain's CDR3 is CASSPGQGNWGTQYF. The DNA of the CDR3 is TGCGCCAGCAGCCCCGGACAGGGGAACTGGGGGACCCAGTACTTC.

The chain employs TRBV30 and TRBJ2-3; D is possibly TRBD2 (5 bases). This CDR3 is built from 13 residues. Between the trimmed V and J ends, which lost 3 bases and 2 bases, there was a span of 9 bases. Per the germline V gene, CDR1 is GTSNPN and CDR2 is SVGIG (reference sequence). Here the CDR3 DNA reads TGTGCCTGGAGCTTCGGGGTCACAGATACGCAGTATTTT. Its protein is CAWSFGVTDTQYF.

The CDR3 DNA is TGTGCCAGCAGTGGTGGACAGGGGAGGTCCTACGAGCAGTACTTC. Amino acids: CASSGGQGRSYEQYF. This rearrangement joins TRBV27 to TRBJ2-7; 9 positions agree with TRBD1. With V trimmed by 5 bases and J by 1 base, 6 bases remained unmatched. This CDR3 region has 15 residues. The germline V gene encodes CDR1 MNHEY and CDR2 SMNVEV (reference sequence).

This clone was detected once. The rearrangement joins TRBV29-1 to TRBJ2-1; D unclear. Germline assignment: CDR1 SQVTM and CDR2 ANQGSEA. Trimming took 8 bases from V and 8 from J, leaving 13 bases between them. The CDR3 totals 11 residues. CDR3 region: CSTLYGHEQFF. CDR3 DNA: TGCAGCACTCTTTACGGGCATGAGCAGTTCTTC.

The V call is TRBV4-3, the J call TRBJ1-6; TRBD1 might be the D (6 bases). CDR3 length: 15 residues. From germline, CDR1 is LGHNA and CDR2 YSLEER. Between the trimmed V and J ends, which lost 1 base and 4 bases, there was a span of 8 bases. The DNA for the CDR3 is TGCGCCAGCAGCCAAGGGACAGTTTATAATTCACCCCTCCACTTT. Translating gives CASSQGTVYNSPLHF.

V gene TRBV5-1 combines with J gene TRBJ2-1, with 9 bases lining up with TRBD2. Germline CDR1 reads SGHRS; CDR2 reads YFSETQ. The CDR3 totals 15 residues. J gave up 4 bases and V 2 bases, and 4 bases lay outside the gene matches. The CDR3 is CASSFRSGGYNEQFF. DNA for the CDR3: TGCGCCAGCAGCTTTCGGAGCGGGGGGTACAATGAGCAGTTCTTC.